This entry lists 28 T cell receptor beta chains sequenced from one sample in a study of shared clonotypes between healthy human individuals. Clones were sequenced by immunoSEQ multiplex PCR, and TCRdb holds only the in-frame ones, with some missing. The table records roughly 1,000,000 clones, 75% to 85% of them present only once. The sequenced sample consisted of memory CD4+ T cells from PBMCs. Subset reported: CD45RA-negative fraction. Every receptor here comes from a man aged 18 to 29 in good health. Some clones in this sample may be carry-over from other donors' samples.

The chain joins TRBV10-2 to TRBJ1-2; a possible D gene is TRBD1 (6 bases). The CDR3 runs 14 residues. V was clipped by 3 bases and J by 4 bases, with 12 bases between them. In germline, CDR1 is WSHSY, CDR2 SAAADI. The CDR3: CASSEIGGSYGYTF. The CDR3, as DNA: TGCGCCAGCAGTGAAATTGGGGGCAGCTATGGCTACACCTTC.

This chain connects TRBV30 to TRBJ1-4; tentative D call: TRBD1 (6 bases). In germline, CDR1 is GTSNPN, CDR2 SVGIG (reference sequence). This CDR3 is built from 15 residues. The V end was cut by 5 bases, the J end by 0 bases, with 13 bases between. This CDR3 is CAWETGWATNEKLFF. CDR3 DNA: TGTGCCTGGGAGACAGGCTGGGCAACTAATGAAAAACTGTTTTTT.

This clone was counted between two and nine times. The chain employs TRBV5-1 and TRBJ2-3; no clear D. The V end was cut by 1 base, the J end by 2 bases, with 11 bases between. Germline CDR1 SGHRS, CDR2 YFSETQ. There are 15 residues in the CDR3. The CDR3 sequence is CASSLSVRHTDTQYF. Here the CDR3 DNA reads TGCGCCAGCAGCTTGAGTGTACGACACACAGATACGCAGTATTTT.

The CDR3 sequence is CASSLGMGVGSYEQYF. CDR3 DNA sequence: TGTGCCAGCAGCCTTGGCATGGGGGTTGGGTCCTACGAGCAGTACTTC. The chain employs TRBV4-2 and TRBJ2-7, with D perhaps TRBD1 or TRBD2 (5 bases each). Trimming pared 4 bases from V and 1 base from J, leaving 17 bases between. CDR3 length equals 16 residues. CDR1 and CDR2 from the germline V gene are LGHNA and YNFKEQ.

This chain uses TRBV7-3 with TRBJ2-3, with 12 bases lining up with TRBD2. Germline assignment: CDR1 SGHTA and CDR2 FQGTGA. Trimming removed 5 bases from V and 0 bases from J; junction bases left unmatched: 6. CDR3 length equals 17 residues. The DNA of the CDR3 is TGTGCCAGCAGCCATTGGACTAGCGGGAAAAGCACAGATACGCAGTATTTT. This gives the protein CASSHWTSGKSTDTQYF.

This clone was seen only a few times. V is TRBV7-9 and J is TRBJ2-3; D is perhaps TRBD2 (5 bases). The V gene lost 5 bases and the J gene lost 2 bases, with 14 bases spanning the gap. Germline V gene lookup returns CDR1 SEHNR and CDR2 FQNEAQ (reference sequence). The CDR3 length is 15 residues. This CDR3 reads CASSTQRLFTDTQYF. CDR3 in DNA: TGTGCCAGCAGCACTCAGCGGCTCTTCACAGATACGCAGTATTTT.

V gene TRBV7-3 combines with J gene TRBJ2-3, with D uncertain. The V end was cut by 5 bases, the J end by 1 base, with 13 bases between. Germline V lookup: CDR1 SGHTA, CDR2 FQGTGA. This CDR3 contains 15 residues. The CDR3 sequence: CASSRDASGTDTQYF. Here the CDR3 DNA reads TGTGCCAGCAGCCGAGACGCGTCTGGCACAGATACGCAGTATTTT.

In this sample, this clone turned up a few times. The chain links TRBV18 to TRBJ1-2; D ambiguous. The CDR3 length is 13 residues. The germline CDR1 and CDR2 sequences are KGHSH and LQKENI. V dropped 6 bases and J dropped 6 bases, with 14 bases sitting between them. The CDR3, as DNA: TGTGCCAGCTCCCCGGGTTCAAAGGATGGCTACACCTTC. It is translated as CASSPGSKDGYTF.

This chain joins TRBV5-6 and TRBJ2-1, with D uncertain. The CDR3 extends over 13 amino acids. Trimming pared 4 bases from V and 8 bases from J, leaving 13 bases between. Germline V gives CDR1 SGHDT, CDR2 YYEEEE. CDR3 in DNA: TGTGCCAGCAGCCCCCCTTCTCGTCATGAGCAGTTCTTC. It encodes CASSPPSRHEQFF.

The chain has TRBV4-1 and TRBJ2-7; D is uncertain. V was cut by 4 bases and J by 6 bases, with 16 bases left in between. This CDR3 region has 14 residues. Germline V gene data show CDR1 as MGHRA and CDR2 as YSYEKL. The CDR3 region has the DNA TGCGCCAGCAGCCCCCCGGCCAGCGAGCGCGAGCAGTACTTC. It yields the protein CASSPPASEREQYF.

This chain uses TRBV7-9 with TRBJ2-7; 7 bases agree with TRBD1. Germline CDR1 is SEHNR and CDR2 is FQNEAQ (reference sequence). The junction had 7 bases not matched to a gene; V was cut back by 3 bases and J by 5 bases. The CDR3 consists of 14 residues. In DNA form, the CDR3 reads TGTGCCAGCAGCTTTTCAGGGGGTTCAGACGAGCAGTACTTC. This gives the protein CASSFSGGSDEQYF.

CDR3 nucleotides: TGTGCCAGCAGCTCGGGACTAGCGGGAGATACGCAGTATTTT. Translating gives CASSSGLAGDTQYF. This sequence joins TRBV7-9 and TRBJ2-3; 12 bases fit TRBD2. Germline CDR1 reads SEHNR; CDR2 reads FQNEAQ (reference sequence). There are 14 residues in the CDR3. Losses at the gene ends were 4 bases for V and 5 bases for J; bases not matched to a gene: 1.

This clone was observed a few times. V and J are TRBV7-3 and TRBJ2-2; D remains ambiguous. CDR1 and CDR2 from the germline V gene are SGHTA and FQGTGA. V shed 0 bases and J shed 1 base, with 6 bases lying between them. The CDR3 sequence is 15 residues long. DNA of the CDR3: TGTGCCAGCAGCTTAACGCCCAGGAACACCGGGGAGCTGTTTTTT. This codes for CASSLTPRNTGELFF.

The chain has TRBV11-2 and TRBJ2-3; TRBD2 matches at 7 bases. The germline gives CDR1 SGHAT, CDR2 FQNNGV. V gave up 8 bases and J gave up 2 bases; unmatched junction bases: 7. There are 14 residues in the CDR3. The CDR3: CASSWGGNTDTQYF. The CDR3 nucleotides read TGTGCCAGCTCTTGGGGAGGGAACACAGATACGCAGTATTTT.

This clone came up a few times. J is TRBJ2-5 and V is TRBV27, with D possibly being TRBD1 or TRBD2 (5 bases each). V was shortened by 9 bases and J by 4 bases, with 21 bases between the two germline ends. CDR1 is MNHEY and CDR2 is SMNVEV in the germline V gene (reference sequence). The CDR3 consists of 15 residues. The CDR3: CASPSRGEVGETQYF. CDR3 nucleotide sequence: TGTGCCAGTCCCTCGAGGGGCGAGGTTGGAGAGACCCAGTACTTC.

V usage is TRBV7-9 and J usage is TRBJ2-2; possibly TRBD1 or TRBD2 for D (6 bases each). In germline, CDR1 is SEHNR, CDR2 FQNEAQ (reference sequence). The CDR3 is 15 amino acids. V shed 5 bases and J shed 5 bases, with 15 bases lying between them. CDR3 DNA sequence: TGTGCCAGCAGCCCTCGGGGGCAGTCTACCGGGGAGCTGTTTTTT. Encoded protein: CASSPRGQSTGELFF.

As for this clone: A much more abundant neighbour one base away suggests this may be a read error. This sample also contains other DNA sequences that code for the same CDR3. The chain recombines TRBV5-6 with TRBJ2-5; no clear D gene. Germline V gene lookup returns CDR1 SGHDT and CDR2 YYEEEE. The CDR3 length is 12 residues. With 2 bases removed from V and 4 bases from J, the gap between germline ends came to 6 bases. For the CDR3, the DNA is TGTGCCAGCAGCTTAGTGGGAGAGACCCAGTACTTC. It translates to CASSLVGETQYF.

The CDR3 DNA reads as TGTGCCACCCGAATGACATATAGCAATCAGCCCCAGCATTTT. Translated, it gives CATRMTYSNQPQHF. The chain recombines TRBV19 with TRBJ1-5, with unresolved D. The V gene lost 10 bases and the J gene lost 0 bases, with 13 bases spanning the gap. The CDR3 length is 14 residues. Per germline, CDR1 LNHDA and CDR2 SQIVND (reference sequence).

This rearrangement joins TRBV5-1 to TRBJ2-4, with 8 bases matching TRBD1. The CDR3 totals 17 residues. The ends lost 2 bases at V and 2 bases at J; junction bases unmatched: 9. Germline CDR1 SGHRS, CDR2 YFSETQ. Here the CDR3 reads CASSLGQGSVSKNIQYF. CDR3 bases: TGCGCCAGCAGCTTAGGACAGGGCAGTGTATCCAAAAACATTCAGTACTTC.

The rearrangement joins TRBV19 to TRBJ1-1; maybe TRBD1 (6 bases). V shed 3 bases and J shed 6 bases, with 14 bases lying between them. There are 14 residues in the CDR3. Germline assignment: CDR1 LNHDA and CDR2 SQIVND (reference sequence). The DNA for the CDR3 is TGTGCCAGTAGTATGGGGGCAGGGGTCCCTGAAGCTTTCTTT. Translated, it gives CASSMGAGVPEAFF.

This clone was counted a few times. The rearrangement links TRBV5-1 to TRBJ2-1; tentative D call: TRBD2 (5 bases). V shed 4 bases and J shed 6 bases, with 20 bases lying between them. The CDR3 has 16 amino acids. The germline V gene has CDR1 SGHRS and CDR2 YFSETQ. The CDR3 sequence is CASSVNLAFGVNEQFF. In nucleotides, the CDR3 is TGCGCCAGCAGCGTGAACCTAGCTTTTGGGGTCAATGAGCAGTTCTTC.

The V call is TRBV7-9, the J call TRBJ2-3, with 11 bases fitting TRBD2. Per the germline V gene, CDR1 is SEHNR and CDR2 is FQNEAQ (reference sequence). CDR3 length: 15 amino acids. V was clipped by 3 bases and J by 3 bases; unmatched bases: 2. CDR3 sequence reads: CASSLLAGGTDTQYF. The DNA for the CDR3 is TGTGCCAGCAGCTTGCTAGCGGGAGGTACAGATACGCAGTATTTT.

The chain is built from TRBV2 and TRBJ2-1; weak D call: TRBD1 (5 bases). Trimming removed 1 base from V and 4 bases from J, with 20 bases in between. From germline, CDR1 is SNHLY and CDR2 FYNNEI. The CDR3 has 18 amino acids. The CDR3 is CASSEVSTRVGLYNEQFF. CDR3 DNA: TGTGCCAGCAGTGAAGTCTCGACCCGGGTGGGGCTTTACAATGAGCAGTTCTTC.

This sequence joins TRBV10-1 and TRBJ1-4; the match to TRBD1 covers 9 bases. Unmatched junction bases numbered 17, after V lost 8 bases and J lost 7 bases. Per germline, CDR1 WNHNN and CDR2 SYGVQD (reference sequence). The CDR3 spans 17 residues. The CDR3 spells CASYCPGTGLSGEKLFF. The CDR3 coding sequence is TGCGCCAGCTACTGCCCCGGGACAGGGCTGTCGGGTGAAAAACTGTTTTTT.

The V call is TRBV6-5, the J call TRBJ2-5; 7 bases are a match to TRBD2. The DNA matches TRBJ2-7 better at its end, which makes the J call doubtful. Per germline, CDR1 MNHEY and CDR2 SVGAGI. The CDR3 contains 14 residues. CDR3: CASKTPGGRDEQYF. CDR3 DNA sequence: TGTGCCAGCAAAACCCCGGGAGGACGCGACGAGCAGTACTTC.

The rearrangement uses TRBV6-5 and TRBJ1-5; weak D call: TRBD1 (5 bases). Germline V gives CDR1 MNHEY, CDR2 SVGAGI. V was cut by 9 bases and J by 0 bases, with 12 bases left in between. This CDR3 is 14 amino acids long. DNA for the CDR3: TGTGCCAGTACGGACACAATTAGCAATCAGCCCCAGCATTTT. As protein: CASTDTISNQPQHF.

The rearrangement uses TRBV27 and TRBJ2-1; no reliable D call. V was cut by 6 bases and J by 0 bases, with 9 bases left in between. Germline-derived CDR1 and CDR2 are MNHEY and SMNVEV (reference sequence). The CDR3 extends over 14 amino acids. The CDR3 sequence: CASRLTRSYNEQFF. The DNA of the CDR3 is TGTGCCAGCAGGTTAACTCGCTCCTACAATGAGCAGTTCTTC.

This clone was counted once. The rearrangement links TRBV7-3 to TRBJ2-1; D ambiguous. With 1 base removed from V and 0 bases from J, the gap between germline ends came to 7 bases. This CDR3 has 15 amino acids. The germline CDR1 and CDR2 sequences are SGHTA and FQGTGA. The CDR3 nucleotides are TGTGCCAGCAGCTTAATTTCTAGCTCCTACAATGAGCAGTTCTTC. Encoded protein: CASSLISSSYNEQFF.